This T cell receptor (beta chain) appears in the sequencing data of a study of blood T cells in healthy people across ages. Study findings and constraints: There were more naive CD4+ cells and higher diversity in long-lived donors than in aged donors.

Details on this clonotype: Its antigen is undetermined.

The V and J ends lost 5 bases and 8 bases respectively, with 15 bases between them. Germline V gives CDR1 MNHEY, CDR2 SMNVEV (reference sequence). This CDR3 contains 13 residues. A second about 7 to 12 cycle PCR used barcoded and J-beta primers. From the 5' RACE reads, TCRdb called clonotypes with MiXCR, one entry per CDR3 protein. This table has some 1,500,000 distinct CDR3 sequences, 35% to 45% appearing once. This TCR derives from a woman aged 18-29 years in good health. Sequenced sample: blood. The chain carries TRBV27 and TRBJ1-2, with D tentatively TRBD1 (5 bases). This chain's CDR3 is CASSQGPAGGYTF. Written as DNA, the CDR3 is TGTGCCAGCAGTCAGGGACCAGCGGGGGGCTACACCTTC.